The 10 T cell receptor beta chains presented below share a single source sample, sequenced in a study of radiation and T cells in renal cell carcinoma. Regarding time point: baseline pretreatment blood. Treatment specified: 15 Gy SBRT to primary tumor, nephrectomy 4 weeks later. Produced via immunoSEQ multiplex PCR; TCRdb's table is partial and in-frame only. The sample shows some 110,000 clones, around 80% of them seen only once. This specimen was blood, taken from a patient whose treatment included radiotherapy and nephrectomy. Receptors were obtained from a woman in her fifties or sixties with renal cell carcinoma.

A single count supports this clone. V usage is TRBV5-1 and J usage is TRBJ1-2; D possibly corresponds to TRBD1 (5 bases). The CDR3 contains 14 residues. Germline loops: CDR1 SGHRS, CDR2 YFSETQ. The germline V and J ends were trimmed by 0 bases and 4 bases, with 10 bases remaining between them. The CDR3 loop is CASSLGRGFYGYTF. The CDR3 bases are TGCGCCAGCAGCTTGGGGCGGGGGTTCTATGGCTACACCTTC.

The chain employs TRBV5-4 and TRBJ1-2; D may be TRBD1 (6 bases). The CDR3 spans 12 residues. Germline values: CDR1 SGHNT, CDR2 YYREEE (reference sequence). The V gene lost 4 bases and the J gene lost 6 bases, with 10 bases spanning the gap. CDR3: CASSNRDDGYTF. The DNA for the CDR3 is TGTGCCAGCAGCAACAGGGATGATGGCTACACCTTC.

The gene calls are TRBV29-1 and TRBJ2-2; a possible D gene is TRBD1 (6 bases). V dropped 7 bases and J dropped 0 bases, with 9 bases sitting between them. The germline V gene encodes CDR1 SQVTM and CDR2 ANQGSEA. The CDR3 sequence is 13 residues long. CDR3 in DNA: TGCAGCGGCAGGGGCACGAACACCGGGGAGCTGTTTTTT. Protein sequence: CSGRGTNTGELFF.

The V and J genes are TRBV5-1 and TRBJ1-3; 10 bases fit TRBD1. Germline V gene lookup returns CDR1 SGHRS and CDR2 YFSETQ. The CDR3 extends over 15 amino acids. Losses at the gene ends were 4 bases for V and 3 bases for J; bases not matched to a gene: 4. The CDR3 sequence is CASSVDRGLGNTIYF. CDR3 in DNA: TGCGCCAGCAGCGTTGACAGGGGGCTTGGAAACACCATATATTTT.

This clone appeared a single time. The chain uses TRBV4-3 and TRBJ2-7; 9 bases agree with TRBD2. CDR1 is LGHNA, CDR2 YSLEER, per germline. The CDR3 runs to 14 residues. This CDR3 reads CAAEGGLALYEQYF. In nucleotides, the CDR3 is TGCGCAGCTGAGGGGGGACTAGCACTCTACGAGCAGTACTTC.

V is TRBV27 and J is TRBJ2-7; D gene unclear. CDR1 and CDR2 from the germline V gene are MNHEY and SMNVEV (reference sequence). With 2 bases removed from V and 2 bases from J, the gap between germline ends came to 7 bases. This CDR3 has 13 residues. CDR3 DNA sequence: TGTGCCAGCAGTTTAATAGGTCCCTACGAGCAGTACTTC. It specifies CASSLIGPYEQYF.

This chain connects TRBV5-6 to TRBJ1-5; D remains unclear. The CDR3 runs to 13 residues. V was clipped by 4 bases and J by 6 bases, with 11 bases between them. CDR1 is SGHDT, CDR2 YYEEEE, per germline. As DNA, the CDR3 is TGTGCCAGCAGCCTTCAAGGGTCTCAGCCCCAGCATTTT. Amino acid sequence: CASSLQGSQPQHF.

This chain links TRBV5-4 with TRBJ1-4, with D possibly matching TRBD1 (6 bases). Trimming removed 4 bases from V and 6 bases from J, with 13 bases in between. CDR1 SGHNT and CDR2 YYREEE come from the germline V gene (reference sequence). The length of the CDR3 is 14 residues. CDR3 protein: CASSGGGGYEKLFF. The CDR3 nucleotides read TGTGCCAGCAGCGGGGGCGGGGGATATGAAAAACTGTTTTTT.

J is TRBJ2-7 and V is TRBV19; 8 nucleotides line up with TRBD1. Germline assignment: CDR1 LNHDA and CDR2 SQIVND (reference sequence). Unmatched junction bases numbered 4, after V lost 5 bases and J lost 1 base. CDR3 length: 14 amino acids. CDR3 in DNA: TGTGCCAGTAGTCCCCGGACAGGGTCCTACGAGCAGTACTTC. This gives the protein CASSPRTGSYEQYF. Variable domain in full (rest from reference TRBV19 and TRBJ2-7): DGGITQSPKYLFRKEGQNVTLSCEQNLNHDAMYWYRQDPGQGLRLIYYSQIVNDFQKGDIAEGYSVSREKKESFPLTVTSAQKNPTAFYLCASSPRTGSYEQYFGPGTRLTVT.

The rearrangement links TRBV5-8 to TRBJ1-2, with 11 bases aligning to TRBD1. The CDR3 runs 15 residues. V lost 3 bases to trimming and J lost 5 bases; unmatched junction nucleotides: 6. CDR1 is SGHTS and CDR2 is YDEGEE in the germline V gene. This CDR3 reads CASSWGTGGRYGYTF. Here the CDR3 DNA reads TGTGCCAGCAGCTGGGGGACAGGGGGGAGATATGGCTACACCTTC.